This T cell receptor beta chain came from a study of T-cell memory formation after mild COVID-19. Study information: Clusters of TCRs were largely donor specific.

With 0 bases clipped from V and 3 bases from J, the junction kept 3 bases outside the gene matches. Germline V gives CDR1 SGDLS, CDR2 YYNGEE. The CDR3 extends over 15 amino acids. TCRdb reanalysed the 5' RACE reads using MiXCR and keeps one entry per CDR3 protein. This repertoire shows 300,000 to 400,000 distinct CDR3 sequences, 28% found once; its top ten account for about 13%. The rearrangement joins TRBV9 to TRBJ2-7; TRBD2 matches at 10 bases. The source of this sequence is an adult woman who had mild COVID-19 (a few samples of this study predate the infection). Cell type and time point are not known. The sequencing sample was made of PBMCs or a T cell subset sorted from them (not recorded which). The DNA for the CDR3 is TGTGCCAGCAGCGTAGACTCTAGCGGGGGCTACGAGCAGTACTTC. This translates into CASSVDSSGGYEQYF.